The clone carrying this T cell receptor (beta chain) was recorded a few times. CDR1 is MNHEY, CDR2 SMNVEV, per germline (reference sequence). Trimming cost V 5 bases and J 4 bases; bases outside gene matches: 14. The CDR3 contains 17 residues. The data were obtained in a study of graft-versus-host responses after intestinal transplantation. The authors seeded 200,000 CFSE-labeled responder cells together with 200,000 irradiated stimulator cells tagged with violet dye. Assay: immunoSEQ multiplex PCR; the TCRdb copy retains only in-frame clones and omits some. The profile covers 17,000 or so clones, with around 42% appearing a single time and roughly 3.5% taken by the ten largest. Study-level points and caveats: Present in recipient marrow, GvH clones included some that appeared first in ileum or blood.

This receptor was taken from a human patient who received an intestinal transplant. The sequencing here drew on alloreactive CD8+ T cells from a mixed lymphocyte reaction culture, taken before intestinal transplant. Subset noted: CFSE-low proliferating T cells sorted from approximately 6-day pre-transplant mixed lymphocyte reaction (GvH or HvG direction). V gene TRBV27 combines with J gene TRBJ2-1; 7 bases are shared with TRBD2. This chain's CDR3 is CASSPLGSSGIYNEQFF. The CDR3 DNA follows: TGTGCCAGCAGTCCTCTGGGATCTAGCGGAATTTACAATGAGCAGTTCTTC.